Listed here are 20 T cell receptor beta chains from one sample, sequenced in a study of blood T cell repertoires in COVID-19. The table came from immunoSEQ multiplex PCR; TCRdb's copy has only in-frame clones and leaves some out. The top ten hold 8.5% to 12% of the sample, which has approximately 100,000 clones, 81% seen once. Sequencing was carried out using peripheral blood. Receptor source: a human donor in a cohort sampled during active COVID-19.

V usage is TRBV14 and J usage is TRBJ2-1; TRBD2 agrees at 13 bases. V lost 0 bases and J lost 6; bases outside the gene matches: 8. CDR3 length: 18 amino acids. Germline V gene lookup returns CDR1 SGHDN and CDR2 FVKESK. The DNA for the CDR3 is TGTGCCAGCAGCCAAGATTCCGGACTAGCGGGGGTCCCCAATGAGCAGTTCTTC. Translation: CASSQDSGLAGVPNEQFF.

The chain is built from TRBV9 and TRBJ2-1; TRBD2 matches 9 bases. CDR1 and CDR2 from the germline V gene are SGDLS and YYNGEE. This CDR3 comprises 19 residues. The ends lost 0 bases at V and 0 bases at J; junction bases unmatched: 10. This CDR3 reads CASSVATPSGVHSYNEQFF. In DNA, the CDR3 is TGTGCCAGCAGCGTAGCTACGCCTAGCGGGGTCCACTCCTACAATGAGCAGTTCTTC.

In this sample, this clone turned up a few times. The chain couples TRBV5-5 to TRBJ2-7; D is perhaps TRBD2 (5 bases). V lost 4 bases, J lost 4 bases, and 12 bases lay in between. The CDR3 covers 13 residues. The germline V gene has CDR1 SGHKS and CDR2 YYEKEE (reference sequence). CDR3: CASSVGLIYEQYF. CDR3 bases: TGTGCCAGCAGCGTCGGACTGATTTACGAGCAGTACTTC. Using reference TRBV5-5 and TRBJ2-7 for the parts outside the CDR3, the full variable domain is DAGVTQSPTHLIKTRGQQVTLRCSPISGHKSVSWYQQVLGQGPQFIFQYYEKEERGRGNFPDRFSARQFPNYSSELNVNALLLGDSALYLCASSVGLIYEQYFGPGTRLTVT.

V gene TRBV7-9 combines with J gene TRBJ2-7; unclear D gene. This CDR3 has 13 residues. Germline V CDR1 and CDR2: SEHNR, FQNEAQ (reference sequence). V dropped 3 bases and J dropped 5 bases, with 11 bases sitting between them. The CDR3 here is CASSLRQLDEQYF. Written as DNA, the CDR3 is TGTGCCAGCAGCTTGAGGCAGCTCGACGAGCAGTACTTC.

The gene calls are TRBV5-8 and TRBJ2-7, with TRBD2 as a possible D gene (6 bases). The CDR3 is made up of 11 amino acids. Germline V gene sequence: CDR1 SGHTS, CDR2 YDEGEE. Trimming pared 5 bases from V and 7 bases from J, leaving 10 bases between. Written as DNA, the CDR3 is TGTGCCAGCAGGGAGGGGCCTGAGCAGTACTTC. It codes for CASREGPEQYF. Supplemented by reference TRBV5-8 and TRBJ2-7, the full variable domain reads EAGVTQSPTHLIKTRGQQATLRCSPISGHTSVYWYQQALGLGLQFLLWYDEGEERNRGNFPPRFSGRQFPNYSSELNVNALELEDSALYLCASREGPEQYFGPGTRLTVT.

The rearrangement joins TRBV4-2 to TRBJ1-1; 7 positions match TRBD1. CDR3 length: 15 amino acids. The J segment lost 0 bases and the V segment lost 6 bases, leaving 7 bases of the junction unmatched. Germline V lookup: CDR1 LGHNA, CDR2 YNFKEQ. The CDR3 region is CASSQGGYVNTEAFF. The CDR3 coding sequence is TGTGCCAGCAGTCAGGGGGGATATGTGAACACTGAAGCTTTCTTT.

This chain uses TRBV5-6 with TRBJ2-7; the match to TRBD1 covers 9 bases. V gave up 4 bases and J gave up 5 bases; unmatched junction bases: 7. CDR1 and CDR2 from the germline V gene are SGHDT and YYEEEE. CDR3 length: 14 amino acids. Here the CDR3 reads CASSLGTGWHEQYF. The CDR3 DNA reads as TGTGCCAGCAGCCTCGGGACAGGGTGGCACGAGCAGTACTTC.

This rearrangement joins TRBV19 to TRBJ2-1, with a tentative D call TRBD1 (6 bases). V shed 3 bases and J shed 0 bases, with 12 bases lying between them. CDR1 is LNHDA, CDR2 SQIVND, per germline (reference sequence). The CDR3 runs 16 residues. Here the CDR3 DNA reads TGTGCCAGTAGTATGTCAGGGGCCAGCTCCTACAATGAGCAGTTCTTC. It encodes CASSMSGASSYNEQFF. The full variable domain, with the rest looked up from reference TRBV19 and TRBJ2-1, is DGGITQSPKYLFRKEGQNVTLSCEQNLNHDAMYWYRQDPGQGLRLIYYSQIVNDFQKGDIAEGYSVSREKKESFPLTVTSAQKNPTAFYLCASSMSGASSYNEQFFGPGTRLTVL.

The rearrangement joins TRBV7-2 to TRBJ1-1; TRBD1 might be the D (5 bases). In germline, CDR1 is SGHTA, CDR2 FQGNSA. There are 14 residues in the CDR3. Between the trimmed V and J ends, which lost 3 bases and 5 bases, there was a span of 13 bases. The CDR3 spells CASSFFTGRTEAFF. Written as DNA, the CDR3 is TGTGCCAGCAGCTTTTTCACAGGTAGAACTGAAGCTTTCTTT.

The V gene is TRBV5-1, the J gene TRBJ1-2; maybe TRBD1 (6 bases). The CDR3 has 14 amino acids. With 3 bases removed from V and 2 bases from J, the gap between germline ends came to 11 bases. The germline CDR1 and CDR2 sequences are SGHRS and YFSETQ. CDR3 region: CASSWYTGNYGYTF. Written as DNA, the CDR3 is TGCGCCAGCAGCTGGTATACAGGGAACTATGGCTACACCTTC.

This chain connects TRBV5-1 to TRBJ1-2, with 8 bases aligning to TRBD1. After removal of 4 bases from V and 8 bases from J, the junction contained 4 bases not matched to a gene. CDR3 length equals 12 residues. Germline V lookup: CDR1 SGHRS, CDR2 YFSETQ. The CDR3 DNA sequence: TGCGCCAGCAGCGCCTCAGGGGGCGGCTACACCTTC. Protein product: CASSASGGGYTF.

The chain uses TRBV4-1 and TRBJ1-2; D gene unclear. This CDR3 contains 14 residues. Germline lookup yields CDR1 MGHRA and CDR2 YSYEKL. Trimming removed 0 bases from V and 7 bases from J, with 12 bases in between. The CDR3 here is CASSQDASRGGYTF. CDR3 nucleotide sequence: TGCGCCAGCAGCCAAGACGCCAGTCGCGGTGGCTACACCTTC.

Here the CDR3 reads CASSPGLTYEQYF. The DNA for the CDR3 is TGTGCCAGCTCACCGGGACTAACCTACGAGCAGTACTTC. The gene calls are TRBV18 and TRBJ2-7; 7 bases are shared with TRBD2. Losses at the gene ends were 3 bases for V and 2 bases for J; bases not matched to a gene: 1. The germline CDR1 and CDR2 sequences are KGHSH and LQKENI. This CDR3 has 13 residues.

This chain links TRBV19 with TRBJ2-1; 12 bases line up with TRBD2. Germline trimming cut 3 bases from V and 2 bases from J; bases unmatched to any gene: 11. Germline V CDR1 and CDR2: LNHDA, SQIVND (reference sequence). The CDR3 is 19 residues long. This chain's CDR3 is CASSMILAGGLGPYNEQFF. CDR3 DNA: TGTGCCAGTAGTATGATACTAGCGGGGGGCCTCGGTCCCTACAATGAGCAGTTCTTC.

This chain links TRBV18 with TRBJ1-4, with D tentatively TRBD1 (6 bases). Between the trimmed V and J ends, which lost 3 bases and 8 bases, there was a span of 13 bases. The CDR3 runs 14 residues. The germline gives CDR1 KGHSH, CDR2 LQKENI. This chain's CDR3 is CASSPMTGPEKLFF. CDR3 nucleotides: TGTGCCAGCTCACCTATGACAGGACCCGAAAAACTGTTTTTT.

In DNA form, the CDR3 reads TGTGCCAGCAGGCTAGCGGGAAGGGGTGATACGCAGTATTTT. Encoded protein: CASRLAGRGDTQYF. The chain is built from TRBV27 and TRBJ2-3; 9 bases align to TRBD2. The germline gives CDR1 MNHEY, CDR2 SMNVEV (reference sequence). The CDR3 has 14 amino acids. V lost 6 bases to trimming and J lost 6 bases; unmatched junction nucleotides: 7.

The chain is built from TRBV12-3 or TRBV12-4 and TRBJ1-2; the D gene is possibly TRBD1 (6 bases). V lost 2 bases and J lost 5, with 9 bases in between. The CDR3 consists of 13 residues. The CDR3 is CASSLITGYGYTF. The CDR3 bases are TGTGCCAGCAGTTTAATAACAGGGTATGGCTACACCTTC.

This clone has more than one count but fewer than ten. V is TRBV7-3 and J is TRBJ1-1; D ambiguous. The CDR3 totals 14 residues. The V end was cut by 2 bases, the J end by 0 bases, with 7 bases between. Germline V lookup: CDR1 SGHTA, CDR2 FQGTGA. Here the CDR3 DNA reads TGTGCCAGCAGCTTAGCAGGATTGAACACTGAAGCTTTCTTT. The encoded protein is CASSLAGLNTEAFF.

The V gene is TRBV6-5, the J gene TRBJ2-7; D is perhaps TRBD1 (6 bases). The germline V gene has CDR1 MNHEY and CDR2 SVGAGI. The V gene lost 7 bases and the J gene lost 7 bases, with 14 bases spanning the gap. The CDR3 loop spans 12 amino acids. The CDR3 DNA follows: TGTGCCAGCACCTCAGGGGTCCGGGAGCAGTACTTC. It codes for CASTSGVREQYF.

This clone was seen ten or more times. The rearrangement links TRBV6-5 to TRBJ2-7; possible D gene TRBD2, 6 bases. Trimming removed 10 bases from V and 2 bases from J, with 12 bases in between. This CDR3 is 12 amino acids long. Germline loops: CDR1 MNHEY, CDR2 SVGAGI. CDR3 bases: TGTGCCACGGGACTCGTGCCCTACGAGCAGTACTTC. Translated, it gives CATGLVPYEQYF.